This T cell receptor (beta chain) was profiled in a study of blood T cell repertoires in COVID-19. Study-wide background: Acute-phase and convalescent COVID-19 samples originated in the United States, Italy and Spain.

The data were produced by immunoSEQ multiplex PCR, yet TCRdb's version contains in-frame clones alone and is incomplete. The table shows over 75,000 clones, with 80% to 90% occurring only once. The CDR3 is 15 residues long. CDR1 and CDR2 (germline): SGHAT, FQNNGV. The ends lost 7 bases at V and 4 bases at J; junction bases unmatched: 7. This rearrangement joins TRBV11-2 to TRBJ1-4, with 9 bases lining up with TRBD1. Specimen: peripheral blood. The TCR was taken from a man in his forties or fifties with COVID-19, enrolled during active disease. CDR3 DNA: TGTGCCAGCACCACCCAGGGACAGGGTAATGAAAAACTGTTTTTT. This sequence encodes CASTTQGQGNEKLFF.